Listed below are T cell receptor beta chains from one sample, sequenced in a study. TCRdb processed the 5' RACE reads anew with MiXCR; each CDR3 protein has one entry. The table includes some 62,000 distinct CDR3 sequences, around 30% detected once. Sequencing was performed on tumor-infiltrating naive CD4+ T cells sorted from the breast tumor. The receptors were gathered from a female donor with breast cancer. Both conserved end residues are part of each CDR3. Each record gives: V gene, J gene, CDR3 protein.

TRBV7-2	TRBJ2-3	CASSLVPAGGSDTQYF
TRBV3-1	TRBJ1-2	CASSHMGQGRGGYTF
TRBV9	TRBJ1-2	CASSSRVGGANGYTF
TRBV7-9	TRBJ1-2	CASSPNLGIDGYTF
TRBV7-2	TRBJ1-5	CASSLTGNQPQHF
TRBV28	TRBJ2-3	CASSFGLAGDPSGQYF
TRBV12-3/TRBV12-4	TRBJ1-5	CASSLAGSLQPQHF
TRBV5-1	TRBJ1-2	CASGSQTGAGVGYTF
TRBV5-1	TRBJ2-7	CASSLPAYEQYF
TRBV20-1	TRBJ1-2	CSASPLGTTNYGYTF
TRBV28	TRBJ2-7	CASSLQRTSGKNEQYF
TRBV2	TRBJ2-1	CASKELLAGDYEQFF
TRBV7-2	TRBJ2-2	CASSLPLASTGELFF
TRBV12-3/TRBV12-4	TRBJ2-3	CASSFRGLSGSDTQYF
TRBV6-5	TRBJ2-2	CASSYTQGVAGELFF
TRBV5-1	TRBJ2-1	CASSKLGQGSYNEQFF
TRBV7-8	TRBJ1-5	CASSSTDTNQPQHF
TRBV5-1	TRBJ2-2	CASSLVANTGELFF
TRBV5-1	TRBJ2-7	CASSSRLAGFYEQYF
TRBV29-1	TRBJ2-7	CSVAGTGGGEQYF
TRBV29-1	TRBJ1-1	CSVLSRQGMNTEAFF
TRBV18	TRBJ1-1	CASSQGSNTEAFF
TRBV12-3/TRBV12-4	TRBJ2-3	CASSWGTTDTQYF
TRBV30	TRBJ2-5	CAWSVSLQETQYF
TRBV12-3/TRBV12-4	TRBJ1-5	CASSYRNQPQHF
TRBV7-3	TRBJ2-1	CASSGLARPFSNEQFF
TRBV20-1	TRBJ1-2	CSARVSGERWGGYTF
TRBV7-8	TRBJ2-1	CASSSNHQPNEQFF
TRBV27	TRBJ1-2	CASSWGTGGNYGYTF
TRBV9	TRBJ2-3	CASSDGGADTQYF
TRBV11-2	TRBJ2-2	CASSNPSKHTGELFF
TRBV5-1	TRBJ2-1	CASSRALTSGYNEQFF
TRBV6-6	TRBJ1-1	CAIQEGGITEAFF
TRBV5-1	TRBJ2-7	CASSGTRNEQYF
TRBV5-1	TRBJ2-5	CASSLEVLETQYF
TRBV7-3	TRBJ2-2	CASRPTGTGVTGELFF
TRBV14	TRBJ2-3	CASSQGHRGTADTQYF
TRBV7-3	TRBJ2-1	CAGSLSQGRLGEQFF
TRBV19	TRBJ2-1	CASRGTGGNEQFF
TRBV7-3	TRBJ2-5	CASSLNRGSVETQYF
TRBV7-2	TRBJ1-2	CASRLHTGGVNYGYTF
TRBV29-1	TRBJ2-3	CSVGGGWELTDTQYF
TRBV7-2	TRBJ2-7	CASSLHGGGGYEQYF
TRBV19	TRBJ2-5	CASSIAGLDYQETQYF
TRBV5-4	TRBJ2-2	CASREDISGELFF
TRBV2	TRBJ2-2	CASRALASVSGELFF
TRBV6-6	TRBJ2-5	CASSQTGAIYIGETQYF
TRBV5-1	TRBJ2-2	CASSSKGQTGELFF
TRBV5-1	TRBJ2-3	CASSTSGAYTDTQYF
TRBV7-3	TRBJ1-1	CASSSEPGYEAFF
TRBV6-1	TRBJ2-2	CASSEHLAMNTGELFF
TRBV29-1	TRBJ2-1	CSVVRGNSYNEQFF
TRBV12-3/TRBV12-4	TRBJ1-6	CASRRTGESPLHF
TRBV2	TRBJ2-1	CASSAGGSSYNEQFF
TRBV20-1	TRBJ2-1	CSASHPGGVEQFF
TRBV6-5	TRBJ1-3	CASSYLGGTGNTIYF
TRBV11-1	TRBJ1-1	CASSLDGSLNTEAFF